This T cell receptor beta chain was sequenced during a study of blood T cell repertoires in COVID-19. This clone was picked up a small number of times. V trimming: 0 bases; J trimming: 4 bases; junction bases outside the gene matches: 1. The CDR3 has 14 residues. Looked up from germline, CDR1 is SGHRS and CDR2 is YFSETQ. Sequencing was performed with immunoSEQ multiplex PCR; in TCRdb, only in-frame clones are kept and a portion is missing. The data show 150,000 to 200,000 clones, around 80% seen once. This chain uses TRBV5-1 with TRBJ2-3, with 8 bases matching TRBD2. Sequencing was performed on PBMCs or T cells enriched from blood (not recorded which). This sequence originates from a man aged 40-50 years who had recovered from COVID-19. The CDR3 sequence: CASSLELAADTQYF. The DNA of the CDR3 is TGCGCCAGCAGCTTGGAACTAGCGGCAGATACGCAGTATTTT.